This TCR beta chain derives from a study of T-cell reconstitution after alpha-beta-depleted transplantation in children. Construction of the TCRbeta library involved unique molecular identifiers. One entry per CDR3 protein, called by TCRdb with MiXCR from the PCR reads. The data hold 200,000 to 250,000 distinct CDR3 sequences, with approximately 8% observed a single time. This material consisted of PBMCs, mostly from graft donor cells, taken 180 days after TCRalphabeta/CD19-depleted stem cell transplant. The clonotype originates from a male patient between 5 and 17 years old who had a stem cell transplant for acute lymphoblastic leukemia, so the T cells may come from the graft donor.

The CDR3 DNA follows: TGTGCCAGCAGCTTACAGGGTGACAGACGAAATTCACCCCTCCACTTT. This translates into CASSLQGDRRNSPLHF. The chain carries TRBV7-2 and TRBJ1-6; D is possibly TRBD1 (5 bases). CDR1 and CDR2 from the germline V gene are SGHTA and FQGNSA. Trimming took off 2 bases at V and 7 bases at J, with 15 bases between the two ends. CDR3 length: 16 amino acids.